The T cell receptor (beta chain) described here comes from a study of T-cell reconstitution after alpha-beta-depleted transplantation in children. Study-wide points: Some patients' high day-60 TCRbeta diversity was attributed to recipient cells surviving conditioning. The main origin of T-cell counts and diversity one year after transplant was newly produced T cells.

Unique molecular identifiers were used in preparing the TCRbeta library. A single record per CDR3 protein comes from TCRdb applying MiXCR to the PCR reads. This table holds a few hundred thousand distinct CDR3 sequences, approximately 10% found once. This clonotype was counted a few times. Its antigen is currently unknown. The sequencing here drew on peripheral blood, taken 180 days after TCRalphabeta/CD19-depleted stem cell transplant. The source is a male patient aged 2-9 years who had a stem cell transplant for chronic granulomatous disease, so the T cells may come from the graft donor.

CDR3 coding DNA: TGTGCCACCAGCAGGGAGAACTACGAGCAGTACTTC. Protein: CATSRENYEQYF. The chain has TRBV15 and TRBJ2-7; D gene unclear. Trimming left V 3 bases short and J 3 bases short, with 6 bases between. The CDR3 runs to 12 residues. Germline lookup yields CDR1 LNHNV and CDR2 YYDKDF (reference sequence).